This entry lists 13 T cell receptor beta chains sequenced from one sample in a study of T cell responses to AZD1222 COVID-19 vaccine. Measured with immunoSEQ multiplex PCR; TCRdb has only the in-frame clones, and not every one. The sample has about 200,000 clones; about 92% are singletons. Specimen: peripheral blood, collected 28 days after the second dose of the MenACWY control vaccine. These receptors all come from an adult who received the MenACWY meningococcal vaccine as a control.

This clone was detected only once. The chain links TRBV9 to TRBJ1-6; 8 nucleotides agree with TRBD1. This CDR3 has 16 residues. Germline V gene data show CDR1 as SGDLS and CDR2 as YYNGEE. Trimming at V came to 0 bases and at J to 5 bases, leaving 4 bases not matched to a gene. CDR3: CASSVDWTGNNSPLHF. In DNA form, the CDR3 reads TGTGCCAGCAGCGTAGACTGGACAGGGAATAATTCACCCCTCCACTTT.

V and J are TRBV7-3 and TRBJ1-2; possibly TRBD1 for D (5 bases). V was cut by 5 bases and J by 4 bases, with 11 bases left in between. The length of the CDR3 is 13 residues. Per germline, CDR1 SGHTA and CDR2 FQGTGA. The CDR3 region has the DNA TGTGCCAGCAGCGTCCCAGGGTCCTATGGCTACACCTTC. Protein: CASSVPGSYGYTF.

This sequence joins TRBV27 and TRBJ1-4; D unresolved. Germline values: CDR1 MNHEY, CDR2 SMNVEV (reference sequence). The CDR3 sequence is 13 residues long. V was pared by 5 bases and J by 8 bases, with 12 bases between. CDR3 residues: CASSPVIHEKLFF. The CDR3 nucleotides read TGTGCCAGCAGTCCCGTCATTCACGAAAAACTGTTTTTT.

This rearrangement joins TRBV5-4 to TRBJ2-7, with 9 bases matching TRBD2. Looked up from germline, CDR1 is SGHNT and CDR2 is YYREEE (reference sequence). This CDR3 is 15 amino acids long. The J segment lost 6 bases and the V segment lost 4 bases, leaving 11 bases of the junction unmatched. The CDR3 reads CASSLSGGRLREQYF. For the CDR3, the DNA is TGTGCCAGCAGCCTCAGCGGGGGGAGACTACGCGAGCAGTACTTC.

CDR3 protein: CASSRQGGDQPQHF. DNA of the CDR3: TGTGCCAGCAGCCGACAGGGCGGGGATCAGCCCCAGCATTTT. This chain uses TRBV7-9 with TRBJ1-5; 7 bases map to TRBD1. Germline V CDR1 and CDR2: SEHNR, FQNEAQ (reference sequence). The CDR3 has 14 residues. V lost 5 bases and J lost 5; bases outside the gene matches: 6.

The chain is built from TRBV12-3 or TRBV12-4 and TRBJ1-2, with 9 bases lining up with TRBD1. V lost 7 bases to trimming and J lost 8 bases; unmatched junction nucleotides: 8. The CDR3 spans 13 residues. DNA of the CDR3: TGTGCCAGCAAGCAACAGGGGGCGCCCGGCTACACCTTC. Translated, it gives CASKQQGAPGYTF.

The rearrangement links TRBV29-1 to TRBJ1-2; no clear D gene. V was trimmed by 1 base and J by 8 bases, leaving 11 bases between them. The CDR3 is 12 amino acids. Germline assignment: CDR1 SQVTM and CDR2 ANQGSEA. CDR3 sequence: CSVEALREGYTF. The CDR3 DNA is TGCAGCGTTGAAGCCCTTCGGGAGGGCTACACCTTC.

The gene calls are TRBV6-2 or TRBV6-3 and TRBJ2-2; perhaps TRBD1 as D (6 bases). Trimming pared 2 bases from V and 3 bases from J, leaving 10 bases between. CDR1 MNHEY and CDR2 SVGEGT come from the germline V gene. The CDR3 runs 15 residues. The CDR3 is CASSYIRGDTGELFF. The CDR3, as DNA: TGTGCCAGCAGTTACATCAGGGGTGACACCGGGGAGCTGTTTTTT.

The chain recombines TRBV10-3 with TRBJ2-7; TRBD1 matches at 9 bases. CDR3 size: 14 residues. In germline, CDR1 is ENHRY, CDR2 SYGVKD. V was pared by 8 bases and J by 7 bases, with 12 bases of the junction left unmatched. Here the CDR3 DNA reads TGTGCCATCGGACTCCGGGACAGGGTGGAAGAGCAGTACTTC. The encoded protein is CAIGLRDRVEEQYF.

The chain couples TRBV4-3 to TRBJ2-7; D not certain. The CDR3 has 13 residues. Trimming stripped 4 bases from V and 3 bases from J, with 10 bases between. Germline CDR1 reads LGHNA; CDR2 reads YSLEER. This CDR3 is CASSLRLGYEQYF. The CDR3, as DNA: TGCGCCAGCAGCCTGCGACTCGGCTACGAGCAGTACTTC.

This clone was observed a single time. J is TRBJ2-5 and V is TRBV7-2, with D unresolved. The V end was cut by 4 bases, the J end by 1 base, with 7 bases between. The germline gives CDR1 SGHTA, CDR2 FQGNSA. This CDR3 has 13 residues. This CDR3 is CASSSLSQETQYF. DNA for the CDR3: TGTGCCAGCAGCTCCCTCTCCCAAGAGACCCAGTACTTC.

The V call is TRBV19, the J call TRBJ1-2; no clear D. CDR1 is LNHDA and CDR2 is SQIVND in the germline V gene (reference sequence). CDR3 length equals 13 residues. The V end was cut by 8 bases, the J end by 4 bases, with 14 bases between. In nucleotides, the CDR3 is TGTGCCAGTGGTGCGGCTGGAGGCTATGGCTACACCTTC. Amino acid sequence: CASGAAGGYGYTF.

CDR3 amino acids: CASSLVTGSSYEQYF. DNA of the CDR3: TGTGCCAGCAGCTTAGTGACAGGGAGCTCCTACGAGCAGTACTTC. The V and J genes are TRBV7-2 and TRBJ2-7; TRBD1 aligns across 7 bases. The J segment lost 0 bases and the V segment lost 1 base, leaving 3 bases of the junction unmatched. Germline-derived CDR1 and CDR2 are SGHTA and FQGNSA. CDR3 length: 15 amino acids.